The source of this T cell receptor beta chain is a study of regulatory T cells in long-lasting Graves disease. Time point denoted: persistent/refractory GD, antithyroid drugs over 5 years with positive TRAb. The TCR library was made from RNA that had been extracted from PBMCs in TRIzol. From an endocrinology department in Xi'an, China, came the patients. Germline lookup yields CDR1 SGHVS and CDR2 FNYEAQ. Trimming stripped 1 base from V and 1 base from J, with 8 bases between. This CDR3 has 14 amino acids. Construction of the TCR beta libraries employed iRepertoire HTBI primers in conjunction with Arm-PCR of CDR3 regions. TCRdb itself ran the multiplex PCR reads through MiXCR, one entry per CDR3 protein. The sample has a few hundred thousand distinct CDR3 sequences; roughly 25% are singletons. In regard to this clonotype: Its antigen is not known.

Findings of the study overall: Favored usage of TRBV28, TRBJ1-2 and TRBJ2-5 was recorded in persistent disease.

This clonotype originated in a woman aged 40 to 50 with Graves disease. V gene TRBV7-6 combines with J gene TRBJ2-7, with D tentatively TRBD1 (5 bases). The source was peripheral blood mononuclear cells (PBMCs), collected when the disease was refractory, from a patient treated with antithyroid drugs. CDR3 residues: CASSLEGESYEQYF. Here the CDR3 DNA reads TGTGCCAGCAGCTTAGAAGGGGAATCCTACGAGCAGTACTTC.